Sequencing of this TCR beta chain was carried out in a study of T cell repertoires in cytomegalovirus infection. Broader study findings: Summed public TCR beta family frequency identified CMV carriers bearing the relevant HLA.

This clonotype was observed a few times. Antigen: not known. TCRdb recomputed calls from the reads with MiXCR, one row per CDR3 protein. The table has around 900,000 distinct CDR3 sequences, around 30% seen once. Per germline, CDR1 ENHRY and CDR2 SYGVKD. The ends were cut back, 3 bases at V and 6 bases at J, with 12 bases in the middle. This CDR3 spans 15 amino acids. The sequencing used cultured CD8+ T cells from PBMCs, collected from culture after CMV antigen stimulation. The sequence derives from a human donor in good health (CMV status not recorded). Some clones in this sample may be carry-over from other donors' samples. The V gene is TRBV10-3, the J gene TRBJ1-6; the D is unclear. The CDR3 region is CAISDLGSINSPLHF. DNA for the CDR3: TGTGCCATCAGTGATCTAGGGAGTATTAATTCACCCCTCCACTTT.